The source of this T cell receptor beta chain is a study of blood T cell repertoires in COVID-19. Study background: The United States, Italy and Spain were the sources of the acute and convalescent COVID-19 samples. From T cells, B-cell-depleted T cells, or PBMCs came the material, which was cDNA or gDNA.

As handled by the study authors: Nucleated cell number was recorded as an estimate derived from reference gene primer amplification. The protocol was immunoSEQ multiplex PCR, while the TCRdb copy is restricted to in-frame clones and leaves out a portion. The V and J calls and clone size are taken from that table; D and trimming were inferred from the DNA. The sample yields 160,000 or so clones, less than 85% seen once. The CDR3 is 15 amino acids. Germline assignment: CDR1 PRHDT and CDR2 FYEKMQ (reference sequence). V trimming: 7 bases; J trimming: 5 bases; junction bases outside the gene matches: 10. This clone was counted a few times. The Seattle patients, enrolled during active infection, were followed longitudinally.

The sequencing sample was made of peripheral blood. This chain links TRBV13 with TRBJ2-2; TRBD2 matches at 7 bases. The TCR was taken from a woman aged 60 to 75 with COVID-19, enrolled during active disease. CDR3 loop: CASTPGDYPTGELFF. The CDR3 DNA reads TGTGCCAGCACCCCGGGGGACTACCCTACCGGGGAGCTGTTTTTT.